Following are 21 T cell receptor beta chains from one sample sequenced in a study of blood T cell repertoires in COVID-19. TCRdb keeps only in-frame clones here, not all; method: immunoSEQ multiplex PCR. The sample gives approximately 300,000 clones, around 80% of which show up once; about 1.2% is in the top ten. Sequencing was performed on peripheral blood. Receptor source: a woman between 50 and 59 years old with acute or convalescent COVID-19.

The sample holds a few counts of this clone. The chain couples TRBV7-2 to TRBJ1-1; D remains unclear. The ends were cut back, 3 bases at V and 7 bases at J, with 9 bases in the middle. From germline, CDR1 is SGHTA and CDR2 FQGNSA. This CDR3 has 12 residues. CDR3: CASSFGDLEAFF. The CDR3, as DNA: TGTGCCAGCAGCTTCGGAGACCTTGAAGCTTTCTTT.

The V call is TRBV7-6, the J call TRBJ2-5, with 12 bases aligning to TRBD2. After removal of 5 bases from V and 4 bases from J, the junction contained 8 bases not matched to a gene. The germline CDR1 and CDR2 sequences are SGHVS and FNYEAQ. The CDR3 spans 16 residues. The CDR3 DNA reads TGTGCCAGCAGCCCTAGCGGGGGGGCGCCCAGAGAGACCCAGTACTTC. It translates to CASSPSGGAPRETQYF.

This clone was seen only a few times. This chain links TRBV5-4 with TRBJ2-5, with 7 bases lining up with TRBD2. Germline lookup yields CDR1 SGHNT and CDR2 YYREEE (reference sequence). The CDR3 has 13 amino acids. Trimming cost V 4 bases and J 3 bases; bases outside gene matches: 3. The CDR3 sequence: CASSARGEETQYF. In nucleotides, the CDR3 is TGTGCCAGCAGCGCCCGGGGGGAAGAGACCCAGTACTTC.

The V call is TRBV19, the J call TRBJ1-1; 9 positions agree with TRBD1. V lost 5 bases to trimming and J lost 0 bases; unmatched junction nucleotides: 13. Looked up from germline, CDR1 is LNHDA and CDR2 is SQIVND (reference sequence). This CDR3 region has 18 residues. CDR3 bases: TGTGCCAGTAGTCCCGGGGGACAGGGCGAATCCCTGAACACTGAAGCTTTCTTT. It specifies CASSPGGQGESLNTEAFF.

This clone has a handful of counts. Other nucleotide sequences from this sample produce the same CDR3. The DNA of the CDR3 is TGTGCCAGCAGCATAGGGACAGCCCTCCAAGAGACCCAGTACTTC. It codes for CASSIGTALQETQYF. V is TRBV9 and J is TRBJ2-5; 7 bases line up with TRBD1. The CDR3 is made up of 15 amino acids. Germline CDR1 reads SGDLS; CDR2 reads YYNGEE. J lost 1 base, V lost 4 bases, and 7 bases had no gene match.

The chain is built from TRBV30 and TRBJ2-5, with TRBD2 identical over 13 bases. From germline, CDR1 is GTSNPN and CDR2 SVGIG (reference sequence). V shed 6 bases and J 4 bases; nucleotides not matched to a gene: 14. The CDR3 extends over 17 amino acids. The CDR3, as DNA: TGTGCCTGCCGCCCGGGACTAGCGGGGCCCAGGGGAGAGACCCAGTACTTC. This codes for CACRPGLAGPRGETQYF.

The chain couples TRBV7-2 to TRBJ2-1, with TRBD1 matching 11 bases. This CDR3 has 16 amino acids. CDR1 SGHTA and CDR2 FQGNSA come from the germline V gene. The trim removed 3 bases at V and 8 bases at J, leaving 9 bases unmatched. CDR3 nucleotides: TGTGCCAGCAGCTTGGCCGGGACAGGGGGGTTGGATGAGCAGTTCTTC. As protein: CASSLAGTGGLDEQFF.

CDR3 amino acids: CASSIGQGGRSPLHF. CDR3 in DNA: TGTGCCAGTAGTATTGGACAGGGCGGTCGGTCACCCCTCCACTTT. This sequence joins TRBV19 and TRBJ1-6; 8 nucleotides agree with TRBD1. Trimming removed 3 bases from V and 10 bases from J; junction bases left unmatched: 8. CDR1 and CDR2 from the germline V gene are LNHDA and SQIVND (reference sequence). The CDR3 sequence is 15 residues long. Variable domain in full (rest from reference TRBV19 and TRBJ1-6): DGGITQSPKYLFRKEGQNVTLSCEQNLNHDAMYWYRQDPGQGLRLIYYSQIVNDFQKGDIAEGYSVSREKKESFPLTVTSAQKNPTAFYLCASSIGQGGRSPLHFGNGTRLTVT.

CDR3 amino acids: CASSVSGTAYNEQFF. DNA for the CDR3: TGTGCCAGCAGCGTTAGCGGAACGGCTTACAATGAGCAGTTCTTC. J is TRBJ2-1 and V is TRBV9, with D tentatively TRBD2 (6 bases). This CDR3 has 15 residues. The ends were cut back, 2 bases at V and 4 bases at J, with 13 bases in the middle. The germline V gene has CDR1 SGDLS and CDR2 YYNGEE.

This chain connects TRBV24-1 to TRBJ2-1, with D perhaps matching TRBD1 (6 bases). This CDR3 has 15 amino acids. Germline CDR1 KGHDR, CDR2 SFDVKD. V lost 3 bases to trimming and J lost 2 bases, with 10 bases between them. Written as DNA, the CDR3 is TGTGCCACCAGTGATACCGGGACACCCTACAATGAGCAGTTCTTC. Amino acid sequence: CATSDTGTPYNEQFF.

This clone was seen more than once but under ten times. This rearrangement joins TRBV2 to TRBJ1-2, with 7 bases matching TRBD1. Germline lookup yields CDR1 SNHLY and CDR2 FYNNEI. V shed 6 bases and J 3 bases; nucleotides not matched to a gene: 4. The CDR3 totals 13 residues. CDR3 protein: CASSRDSDYGYTF. CDR3 in DNA: TGTGCCAGCAGCCGGGACAGTGACTATGGCTACACCTTC.

This clone showed up just once. The rearrangement uses TRBV7-2 and TRBJ2-3; D may be TRBD2 (6 bases). Trimming removed 8 bases from V and 1 base from J, with 13 bases in between. Germline values: CDR1 SGHTA, CDR2 FQGNSA. The CDR3 is made up of 14 amino acids. The chain's CDR3 is CASLWGVGTDTQYF. The CDR3 DNA sequence: TGTGCCAGCCTCTGGGGGGTGGGCACAGATACGCAGTATTTT.

The V gene is TRBV30, the J gene TRBJ1-1; D possibly corresponds to TRBD1 (5 bases). Trimming cost V 3 bases and J 4 bases, with 12 bases left between them. Germline V gene sequence: CDR1 GTSNPN, CDR2 SVGIG (reference sequence). The CDR3 sequence is 13 residues long. In DNA form, the CDR3 reads TGTGCCTGGAGGACCAGGCAGGGCACTGAAGCTTTCTTT. Translation: CAWRTRQGTEAFF.

The genes are TRBV30 and TRBJ1-1; a weak D match, TRBD1 (6 bases). V lost 1 base to trimming and J lost 2 bases, with 8 bases between them. This CDR3 region has 13 residues. The germline gives CDR1 GTSNPN, CDR2 SVGIG (reference sequence). This CDR3 is CAWSGTVNTEAFF. The CDR3 nucleotides read TGTGCCTGGAGTGGGACAGTTAACACTGAAGCTTTCTTT.

This clone has just a few counts. The rearrangement links TRBV5-1 to TRBJ2-6; no reliable D call. Trimming stripped 6 bases from V and 1 base from J, with 8 bases between. This CDR3 is built from 14 residues. In germline, CDR1 is SGHRS, CDR2 YFSETQ. The CDR3 spells CASTRDSGANVLTF. CDR3 DNA: TGCGCCAGCACCCGAGATTCTGGGGCCAACGTCCTGACTTTC.

The genes are TRBV29-1 and TRBJ2-3, with 7 bases identical to TRBD1. This CDR3 contains 13 residues. Germline CDR1 reads SQVTM; CDR2 reads ANQGSEA. With V trimmed by 5 bases and J by 2 bases, 4 bases remained unmatched. This chain's CDR3 is CSVPDRATDTQYF. CDR3 DNA sequence: TGCAGCGTTCCCGACAGGGCCACAGATACGCAGTATTTT.

The rearrangement joins TRBV21-1 to TRBJ2-7; the listed D gene, TRBD1, was not tested against the DNA. TRBV21-1 is described as a pseudogene. This CDR3 is built from 17 residues. CDR3 sequence reads: CASSNRGLNPRSYEQYV. CDR3 bases: TGTGCCAGCAGCAACAGGGGGCTTAACCCCCGTTCCTACGAGCAGTACGTC.

The V call is TRBV10-1, the J call TRBJ1-4, with 8 bases lining up with TRBD1. Germline lookup yields CDR1 WNHNN and CDR2 SYGVQD (reference sequence). This CDR3 contains 14 residues. V lost 11 bases and J lost 8; bases outside the gene matches: 13. CDR3 amino acids: CAGGGQGAGEKLFF. Written as DNA, the CDR3 is TGCGCCGGGGGCGGTCAGGGGGCTGGGGAAAAACTGTTTTTT.

The V gene is TRBV9, the J gene TRBJ2-3, with D tentatively TRBD1 (5 bases). CDR1 and CDR2 from the germline V gene are SGDLS and YYNGEE. This CDR3 comprises 13 residues. Trimming pared 6 bases from V and 2 bases from J, leaving 10 bases between. The CDR3 DNA sequence: TGTGCCAGCACCCAGACAGACACAGATACGCAGTATTTT. Its protein product is CASTQTDTDTQYF.

V and J are TRBV10-3 and TRBJ2-6; 9 nucleotides agree with TRBD1. The V segment lost 10 bases and the J segment 0 bases; nucleotides outside the gene matches: 10. Germline CDR1 reads ENHRY; CDR2 reads SYGVKD. This CDR3 is built from 17 residues. In DNA, the CDR3 is TGTGCCACGTTCGTAGACAGGGGGGACTCTGGGGCCAACGTCCTGACTTTC. This translates into CATFVDRGDSGANVLTF.

The DNA for the CDR3 is TGTGCCAGCAGCCCTAGACTAGCGATCCCCAATGAGCAGTTCTTC. It encodes CASSPRLAIPNEQFF. The chain carries TRBV27 and TRBJ2-1; 8 bases line up with TRBD2. Germline-derived CDR1 and CDR2 are MNHEY and SMNVEV (reference sequence). J lost 6 bases, V lost 6 bases, and 10 bases had no gene match. The CDR3 covers 15 residues.